The T cell receptor beta chain under discussion was sequenced for a study of blood T cell repertoires in COVID-19 (dated by TCRdb to 2018 to 2020). With regard to the full study: Collaborator samples came from the United States, Italy and Spain and covered acute and convalescent phases of COVID-19. The material from the prospective study consisted of cDNA or gDNA derived from T cells, B-cell-depleted T cells, or PBMCs. Subjects who had been exposed to COVID-19, were actively infected with it, or had recovered from it provided the deeply sampled blood TCRbeta repertoires that made up the dataset. A freely available public database, intended as a resource for researchers studying the immune response to SARS-CoV-2, is where the repertoires were released. The samples were drawn from the first 160 participants of the ongoing ImmuneRACE study and from over a thousand subjects provided by 6 global collaborators. A de-identified subject ID, COVID-19 status, age in years and sex were almost always included in the sample metadata. Where available, HLA class I and class II types were taken from metadata supplied by the sample provider and were not determined by assay-based typing. Overall study results and their limits: The amount of clinical and demographic metadata varied by source and participant and was provided uncurated.

Participants in the prospective study were aged roughly 18 to 100 years, lived in some 24 United States geographic areas, and enrolled through a virtual design. In the prospective study, participants were assigned to cohorts based on the clinical history participants reported in a screening survey and a study questionnaire. Recovered participants in ImmuneRACE Cohort 3 were defined by two consecutive negative NP/OP PCR tests, clearance by a healthcare professional, or resolution of symptoms. In the prospective study, mobile phlebotomists collected whole blood, serum and a nasopharyngeal or oropharyngeal swab from each participant. Participants in the prospective study had the option to provide additional blood draws and questionnaires over an approximately 2-month period. Before DNA extraction, prospective study blood samples were shipped either frozen or at room temperature. The immunoSEQ Assay, a bias-controlled multiplex PCR, was used to amplify TCRbeta CDR3 regions from genomic DNA. As for the original processing: The number of nucleated cells in each sample was estimated by amplification of reference gene primers within the assay. Sequence reads were collapsed and filtered to measure the absolute abundance of every unique TCRbeta CDR3 rearrangement. For each sample, productive Simpson clonality was calculated by taking the square root of Simpson's diversity index across productive rearrangements. In TCRdb, the immuneACCESS table is reduced to in-frame sequences with V and J assigned. These tables do not hold every clone; where another copy was compared, an unresolved V gene accounts for under half, and the others remain unexplained. Clone size and V and J calls were adopted from that table, with D and trimming inferred from the DNA. The sample has about 190,000 clones on record, approximately 84% of them singletons. The ten largest clonotypes hold approximately 3% of the sample.

Spanning cysteine to phenylalanine, the CDR3 consists of 16 amino acids. Left in the record is the CDR3 DNA by itself, 48 bases read in frame from the first base. Per the germline V gene, SGHRS is the CDR1 and YFSETQ is the CDR2. From V the trimming removes 0 bases and from J it removes 2 bases, while the gene matches leave 5 bases of the junction unaccounted for. A remark on this clone: This clone's antigen is unknown. Base qualities are not recorded, but no much larger clone differs from it by a single base.

Recombination connected TRBV5-1 to TRBJ1-1; 9 middle bases align to TRBD1. The sample consisted of PBMCs or T cells enriched from blood (not recorded which). The TCR comes from a woman in her 30s who had recovered from COVID-19. The CDR3 protein sequence reads: CASSLEQGAANTEAFF. The nucleotide sequence is given as TGCGCCAGCAGCTTGGAACAGGGGGCGGCCAACACTGAAGCTTTCTTT.